This TCR beta chain was obtained from a study of beta chain features in type 1 diabetes. General observations from the study: Type 1 diabetes patients showed a moderate but significant shortening of TCRB CDR3s in all four CD4+ subsets.

Via the markers CD45RO/CCR7/CD25/CD127/CD95/CD27, stem cell-like memory, regulatory, central memory and naive CD4+ cells were sorted. The CDR3 consists of 15 residues. The V gene end was trimmed by 4 bases and the J gene end by 3 bases; junction bases not matched to a gene: 8. Looked up from germline, CDR1 is MGHDK and CDR2 is SYGVNS. Details on this clone: The antigen remains unidentified.

Reverse transcription of all isolated RNA meant that expressed TCRB transcripts were sequenced. Produced via immunoSEQ multiplex PCR; TCRdb's table is partial and in-frame only. The sample has under 850,000 clones, 13% seen once. The TCR sequence derives from a man younger than 35 with type 1 diabetes. Sequenced sample: naive CD4+ T cells from blood. The V and J genes are TRBV25-1 and TRBJ2-7; 8 positions agree with TRBD1. The CDR3 DNA follows: TGTGCCAGCAGTGCACCGACAGGGGTTATCTACGAGCAGTACTTC. Protein sequence: CASSAPTGVIYEQYF.